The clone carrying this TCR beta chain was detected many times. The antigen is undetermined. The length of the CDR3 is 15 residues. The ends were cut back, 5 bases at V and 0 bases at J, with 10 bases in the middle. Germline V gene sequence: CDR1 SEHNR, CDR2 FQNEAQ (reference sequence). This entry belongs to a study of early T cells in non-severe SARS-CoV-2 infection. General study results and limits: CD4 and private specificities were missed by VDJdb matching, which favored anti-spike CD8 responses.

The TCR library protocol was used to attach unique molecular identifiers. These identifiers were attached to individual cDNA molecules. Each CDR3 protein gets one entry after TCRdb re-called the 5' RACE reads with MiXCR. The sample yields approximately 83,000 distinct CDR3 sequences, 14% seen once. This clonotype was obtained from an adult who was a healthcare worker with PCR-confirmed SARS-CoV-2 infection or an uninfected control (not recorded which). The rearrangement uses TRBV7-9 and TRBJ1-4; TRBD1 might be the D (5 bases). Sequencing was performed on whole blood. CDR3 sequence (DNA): TGTGCCAGCAGCGCGGGGGACCCAACTAATGAAAAACTGTTTTTT. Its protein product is CASSAGDPTNEKLFF. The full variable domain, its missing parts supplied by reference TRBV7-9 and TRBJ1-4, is DTGVSQNPRHKITKRGQNVTFRCDPISEHNRLYWYRQTLGQGPEFLTYFQNEAQLEKSRLLSDRFSAERPKGSFSTLEIQRTEQGDSAMYLCASSAGDPTNEKLFFGSGTQLSVL.